The present entry profiles one T cell receptor (beta chain) with its context. Its binding antigen is unknown. No much larger clone is present one base from it, and per-base qualities are unavailable. CDR1 and CDR2, looked up from the germline V gene (reference sequence), are MNHNY and SVGAGI. The CDR3 measures 14 amino acids from cysteine to phenylalanine. Only the CDR3 DNA is retained, 42 bases long and in frame from the first base. The entry originates in a study of tumor and adjacent non-tumor tissue in lung cancer (dated 2018 in TCRdb). General notes on the study: Of the cohort, roughly 12 patients had adenocarcinoma, 2 had squamous cell carcinoma and 1 had small cell lung cancer. Among the approximately 15 patients, ages ranged from about 31 to 76 years, 10 were men and 5 were women, and disease was TNM stage I to III. TCRbeta CDR3 sequencing was performed on a few dozen paired specimens, with one tumor sample and one normal lung sample collected per patient. Sequencing produced more than 100,000,000 productive TCRbeta reads in total, an average of approximately 4 million reads per sample. The study compared bulk TCRbeta repertoires between lung tumor tissue and matched distant non-tumor lung tissue from approximately 14 lung cancer patients. What the work shows at the level of the full study, not this receptor alone: Because peripheral blood was not sequenced, blood TCRbeta repertoires in the lung cancer patients of the study were not examined. Tumor tissue showed significantly greater TCR diversity (inverse Simpson) than normal lung tissue (about 400 vs 150, P = 0.0075, Mann-Whitney U test). Only approximately 16 patients were included in the cohort, and the need for larger samples and more detailed clinical data was noted by the authors. A significantly larger cumulative share of the repertoire was made up by the top 100 clones in normal lung than in tumor tissue. TCR diversity was significantly higher in younger patients, and higher tumor TCR diversity was associated with shorter overall and disease-free survival. The methods do not name the sequencing platform or mention unique molecular identifiers.

Bulk unsorted tissue served as the source for RNA extraction, and RNA quality was assessed using a NanoDrop ND-1000 and an Agilent 2100. The normal lung samples consisted of distant non-tumor tissue collected more than 3 cm from the tumor edge. All donors had newly diagnosed lung cancer, had not received prior chemotherapy, and were admitted for thoracic surgery in China between August and November 2014. The study excluded patients who had received radiotherapy or chemotherapy before or who had another cancer at the same time. Pieces of surgical tissue measuring roughly 1-2.2 cm3 were kept in RNAlater solution and held at -80 degrees C until needed. The library was built by means of multiplex PCR. The instrument given in TCRdb is Illumina HiSeq 2500. Following protocols modified from ARM-PCR, the researchers constructed TCRbeta libraries through three rounds of nested PCR with primers (Table S4). Before sequencing, PCR products in the 200-500 bp range were cut out of the gel and cleaned up using the QIAquick gel extraction kit. The study's own analysis went as follows. Reads were cleaned using Trimmomatic, were merged into complete CDR3 sequences using FLASH, and were assigned to V(D)J germline segments using MiTCR. VDJtools was used to compute clonal diversity as the inverse Simpson's index. Productive reads were defined as in-frame sequences without a premature stop codon. Through fastp at Q25 and MiXCR, TCRdb rebuilt clones from the public reads, retaining in-frame beta chains. Rows matching on CDR3 protein sequence are summarized as one entry with the most common DNA and genes. The V and J calls were not made by the authors but by TCRdb's processing. Recorded for this sample are roughly 75,000 distinct CDR3 sequences; roughly 75% of them occurred a single time. The ten top clones hold 25% to 35% of the sample.

The sample comprised distant non-tumor lung tissue. This receptor chain uses TRBV6-6 and TRBJ1-2; 7 bases in between match TRBD1. This TCR derives from a woman aged 45-65 years with non-small cell lung cancer. The DNA sequence reads TGTGATAGCAGCTCGAGGGGACAGAACTATGGCTACACCTTC. This encodes CDSSSRGQNYGYTF.